This T cell receptor (beta chain) was captured by sequencing in a study of cytomegalovirus exposure and HLA in healthy donors. The assay was immunoSEQ multiplex PCR, and TCRdb's table has in-frame clones only and misses some. This table has 250,000 to 400,000 clones, around 90% appearing once. This CDR3 contains 15 residues. V trimming: 6 bases; J trimming: 5 bases; junction bases outside the gene matches: 6. Germline values: CDR1 SNHLY, CDR2 FYNNEI. Findings of the study overall: Across donors, most TCRs were seen rarely, yet some public ones were widespread. The investigators catalogued some 160 TCR beta chains as cytomegalovirus-associated.

To note about this clone: Its target is not known.

The chain has TRBV2 and TRBJ2-1; TRBD2 matches 11 bases. Sequences were obtained from PBMCs. The clonotype originates from a man aged 25-40 years in good health and CMV-seronegative. The CDR3 region is CASSAGLAVHNEQFF. In nucleotides, the CDR3 is TGTGCCAGCAGCGCGGGACTAGCGGTACACAATGAGCAGTTCTTC.